This TCR beta chain was sequenced in a study of regulatory T cells in long-lasting Graves disease. Arm-PCR of CDR3 regions with iRepertoire HTBI primers generated TCR beta libraries. TCRdb used MiXCR to reprocess the multiplex PCR reads, holding one entry per CDR3 protein. The profile shows about 430,000 distinct CDR3 sequences, approximately 22% of them singletons. Specified time point: persistent/refractory GD, antithyroid drugs over 5 years with positive TRAb. From PBMCs, RNA was extracted and then used to make the TCR library. CDR3 size: 11 residues. Trimming removed 8 bases at V and 1 base at J, with 5 bases between. Germline V CDR1 and CDR2: MNHEY, SMNVEV (reference sequence).

The sequenced sample was peripheral blood mononuclear cells (PBMCs), obtained when the disease was refractory, from a patient treated with antithyroid drugs. The rearrangement joins TRBV27 to TRBJ1-2; unclear D gene. This receptor was identified in a female donor with Graves disease. The CDR3 nucleotides read TGTGCCAGCGGCCATAACTATGGCTACACCTTC. Its protein is CASGHNYGYTF.